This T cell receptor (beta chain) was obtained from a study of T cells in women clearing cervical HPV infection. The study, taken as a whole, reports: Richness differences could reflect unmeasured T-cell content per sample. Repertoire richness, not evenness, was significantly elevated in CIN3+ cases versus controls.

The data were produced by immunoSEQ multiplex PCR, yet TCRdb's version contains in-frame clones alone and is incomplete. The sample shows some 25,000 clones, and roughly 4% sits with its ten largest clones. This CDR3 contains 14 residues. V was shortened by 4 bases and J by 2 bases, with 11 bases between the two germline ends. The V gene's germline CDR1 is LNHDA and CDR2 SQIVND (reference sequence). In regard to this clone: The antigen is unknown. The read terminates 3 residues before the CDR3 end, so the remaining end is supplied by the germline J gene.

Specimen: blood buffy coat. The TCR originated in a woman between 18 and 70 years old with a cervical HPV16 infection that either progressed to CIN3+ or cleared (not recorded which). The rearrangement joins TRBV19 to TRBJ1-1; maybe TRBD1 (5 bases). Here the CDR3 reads CASSRGSGNTEAFF. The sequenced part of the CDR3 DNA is TGTGCCAGTAGTAGGGGCTCGGGAAACACTGAA.